The sequence of this T cell receptor (beta chain) was determined in a study of OX40 agonist ivuxolimab in advanced cancers. Whole-study context: Partial responses were achieved by three patients, one with hepatocellular carcinoma and two with cutaneous melanoma.

The CDR3 extends over 13 amino acids. V lost 1 base, J lost 3 bases, and 5 bases lay in between. The germline V gene has CDR1 SGHNT and CDR2 YENEEA. Study-wide points: The authors did not determine the antigen specificity of the expanded peripheral T cells.

Assay: immunoSEQ multiplex PCR; the TCRdb copy retains only in-frame clones and omits some. The table has approximately 98,000 clones, under 90% seen once; the top ten hold roughly 5.5%. In the case of this clone: Its target is unknown.

Sequenced material: CD4+ or CD8+ T cells sorted from blood, taken in a trial of the OX40 agonist ivuxolimab. This TCR came from an adult with an advanced solid tumor such as melanoma, head and neck, liver or kidney cancer. The chain combines TRBV11-3 with TRBJ2-3; D gene uncertain. CDR3 nucleotides: TGTGCCAGCAGCTTAGGACATACAGATACGCAGTATTTT. Its protein product is CASSLGHTDTQYF.